This T cell receptor beta chain was captured in a study of regulatory T cells in long-lasting Graves disease. Regarding time point: newly diagnosed GD, antithyroid drugs for less than 3 months. After RNA was extracted from PBMCs, the TCR library was made from it. Germline assignment: CDR1 LNHDA and CDR2 SQIVND (reference sequence). The CDR3 has 13 amino acids. The germline V and J ends were trimmed by 3 bases and 3 bases, with 6 bases remaining between them. This clonotype was observed a few times. Sequencing libraries for TCR beta were prepared with iRepertoire HTBI primers and Arm-PCR of CDR3 regions. TCRdb processed the multiplex PCR reads anew with MiXCR; each CDR3 protein has one entry. Among a few hundred thousand distinct CDR3 sequences listed, about 15% were seen once. These same records also appear under a second study, on T cells in Graves' hyperthyroidism and ophthalmopathy.

The V call is TRBV19, the J call TRBJ1-5; the D is unclear. The sequence derives from a woman between 45 and 65 years old with Graves disease. The starting material was peripheral blood mononuclear cells (PBMCs), obtained at new diagnosis, from a patient treated with antithyroid drugs. The CDR3 loop is CASSIGPNQPQHF. In DNA, the CDR3 is TGTGCCAGTAGTATTGGACCCAATCAGCCCCAGCATTTT.